This TCR beta chain appears in the sequencing data of a study of regulatory T cells in long-lasting Graves disease. Study-wide results and limits: There was favoring of TRBV28, TRBJ1-2 and TRBJ2-5 in persistent disease.

In this sample, this clonotype turned up many times. Its antigen is not identified. Both iRepertoire HTBI primers and Arm-PCR of CDR3 regions were used to build the TCR beta libraries. Each CDR3 protein gets one entry after TCRdb re-called the multiplex PCR reads with MiXCR. This table holds 390,000 or so distinct CDR3 sequences, 12% found once. Specified time point: newly diagnosed GD, antithyroid drugs for less than 3 months. From PBMCs, RNA was extracted and then used to make the TCR library. Into tubes containing EDTA, 7.5 to 9.5 milliliters of peripheral blood were drawn. The V gene's germline CDR1 is SGHRS and CDR2 YFSETQ. V lost 0 bases, J lost 8 bases, and 15 bases lay in between. CDR3 size: 15 residues. This sample also appeared in a second study, on T cells in Graves' hyperthyroidism and ophthalmopathy. That paper notes: Most clonotypes that expanded in the thyroid above 0.001 also showed up in blood. Model output signaled ophthalmopathy a median approximately 6.2 months ahead of onset.

This sequence originates from a woman younger than 35 with Graves disease. This specimen consisted of peripheral blood mononuclear cells (PBMCs), obtained at new diagnosis, from a patient treated with antithyroid drugs. The chain couples TRBV5-1 to TRBJ2-1, with D possibly TRBD1 on 7 matching bases. The CDR3 bases are TGCGCCAGCAGCTTGGAAGGAGGGGGCATATATGAGCAGTTCTTC. Amino acid sequence: CASSLEGGGIYEQFF. Using reference TRBV5-1 and TRBJ2-1 for the parts outside the CDR3, the full variable domain is KAGVTQTPRYLIKTRGQQVTLSCSPISGHRSVSWYQQTPGQGLQFLFEYFSETQRNKGNFPGRFSGRQFSNSRSEMNVSTLELGDSALYLCASSLEGGGIYEQFFGPGTRLTVL.